This T cell receptor (beta chain) derives from a study of neurological immune-mediated disorders. Study-level results: Neither clinical nor MRI features were found to be associated with the multiple sclerosis repertoire cluster. When grouped phylogenetically, the repertoires of 18 of the 34 multiple sclerosis patients fell together in one related-CDR3 cluster, which is a possible signature.

The CDR3 consists of 15 residues. J was trimmed by 1 base and V by 3 bases; bases with no gene match: 4. This clonotype has at least ten counts. The antigen remains undetermined. The team produced cDNA through 5'RACE using 10-nucleotide random UMIs. MiXCR, run by TCRdb on the 5' RACE reads, gives a single entry per CDR3 protein. The data contain around 69,000 distinct CDR3 sequences, around 3.7% of them seen just once; the ten biggest clones take up about 3.5%. The source material was PBMCs. This sequence was found in a man aged 35 to 55 with multiple sclerosis. The chain couples TRBV12-3 or TRBV12-4 to TRBJ2-3, with 7 nucleotides matching TRBD2. CDR3 residues: CASSFFLAGTDTQYF. The CDR3, as DNA: TGTGCCAGCAGTTTTTTCCTAGCGGGCACAGATACGCAGTATTTT.